This TCR beta chain was identified in a study of cytomegalovirus exposure and HLA in healthy donors. Primers for the PCR totalled 60 Vbeta and 13 Jbeta. Only in-frame clones appear in the TCRdb table, and some are missing; sequencing was by immunoSEQ multiplex PCR. The table records around 70,000 clones, 86% of them present only once. Comment on this clone: Other DNA sequences in the same sample also yield this CDR3.

Trimming stripped 0 bases from V and 6 bases from J, with 7 bases between. Germline CDR1 and CDR2: SGHRS and YFSETQ. The CDR3 runs to 13 residues. The sample comprised PBMCs. This sequence originates from a woman in her 30s in good health and CMV-seronegative. V is TRBV5-1 and J is TRBJ2-1; perhaps TRBD2 as D (6 bases). CDR3 in amino acids: CASSLVSGNEQFF. DNA for the CDR3: TGCGCCAGCAGCTTGGTTAGCGGCAATGAGCAGTTCTTC. Variable domain in full (rest from reference TRBV5-1 and TRBJ2-1): KAGVTQTPRYLIKTRGQQVTLSCSPISGHRSVSWYQQTPGQGLQFLFEYFSETQRNKGNFPGRFSGRQFSNSRSEMNVSTLELGDSALYLCASSLVSGNEQFFGPGTRLTVL.